Below are 21 T cell receptor beta chains sequenced from a single sample in a study of control samples from healthy donors and cancer patients. TCRdb keeps only in-frame clones here, not all; method: immunoSEQ multiplex PCR. The sample holds about 160,000 clones; roughly 94% are singletons and the top ten take 12% to 15%. The sample was PBMCs. Receptors were obtained from a man in his sixties with colorectal cancer.

The V gene is TRBV24-1, the J gene TRBJ1-2; 9 bases are shared with TRBD1. There are 15 residues in the CDR3. Germline CDR1 KGHDR, CDR2 SFDVKD. Germline trimming cut 8 bases from V and 6 bases from J; bases unmatched to any gene: 12. The CDR3 bases are TGTGCCACCACCATGGGACAGGGAGGAGAGGATGGCTACACCTTC. It yields the protein CATTMGQGGEDGYTF.

This rearrangement joins TRBV5-1 to TRBJ2-7; 9 bases map to TRBD1. The CDR3 is made up of 15 amino acids. Germline V gene sequence: CDR1 SGHRS, CDR2 YFSETQ. V shed 4 bases, J shed 6 bases, and the junction held 11 bases outside the gene matches. CDR3 in amino acids: CASSRRGQGPTEQYF. DNA for the CDR3: TGCGCCAGCAGCCGCAGGGGACAGGGCCCGACCGAGCAGTACTTC.

The V and J genes are TRBV3-1 (or the pseudogene TRBV3-2) and TRBJ1-1, with 10 bases matching TRBD1. V shed 2 bases, J shed 4 bases, and the junction held 1 base outside the gene matches. Germline V CDR1 and CDR2: LGHDT, YNNKEL (reference sequence). The CDR3 is made up of 14 amino acids. CDR3 amino acids: CASSQRTGGTEAFF. CDR3 DNA: TGTGCCAGCAGCCAAAGGACAGGGGGCACTGAAGCTTTCTTT.

The V call is TRBV27, the J call TRBJ2-3; 11 bases fit TRBD2. Germline V CDR1 and CDR2: MNHEY, SMNVEV (reference sequence). This CDR3 contains 19 residues. V trimming: 5 bases; J trimming: 4 bases; junction bases outside the gene matches: 17. CDR3 sequence reads: CASSLQLAGEIGLPDTQYF. CDR3 nucleotides: TGTGCCAGCAGTCTACAACTAGCGGGGGAAATTGGACTTCCAGATACGCAGTATTTT.

The J gene is TRBJ1-5, the V gene TRBV5-1, with no clear D. V lost 0 bases and J lost 1, with 8 bases in between. The germline V gene has CDR1 SGHRS and CDR2 YFSETQ. CDR3 size: 15 residues. In DNA, the CDR3 is TGCGCCAGCAGCTTGGGGGGTGGGAGCAATCAGCCCCAGCATTTT. Its translation is CASSLGGGSNQPQHF.

This clone was detected only once. This chain connects TRBV28 to TRBJ1-2, with unresolved D. The CDR3 has 14 amino acids. V lost 5 bases to trimming and J lost 4 bases, with 14 bases between them. Germline V lookup: CDR1 MDHEN, CDR2 SYDVKM. The CDR3 bases are TGTGCCAGCAGTCCGGACGCTTCATCCTATGGCTACACCTTC. Translation gives CASSPDASSYGYTF.

V and J are TRBV6-6 and TRBJ2-3; 7 bases fit TRBD2. There are 16 residues in the CDR3. Germline V lookup: CDR1 MNHNY, CDR2 SVGAGI (reference sequence). V trimming: 6 bases; J trimming: 5 bases; junction bases outside the gene matches: 14. The CDR3 protein is CASRPGGRELRDTQYF. The DNA for the CDR3 is TGTGCCAGCAGACCGGGGGGTAGGGAGTTGAGAGATACGCAGTATTTT.

The V gene is TRBV10-3, the J gene TRBJ1-2; tentatively, D is TRBD1 (5 bases). With 4 bases removed from V and 4 bases from J, the gap between germline ends came to 13 bases. The CDR3 has 14 amino acids. Germline loops: CDR1 ENHRY, CDR2 SYGVKD. For the CDR3, the DNA is TGTGCCATCAGTGGGGGACCTACTGGCTATGGCTACACCTTC. Residues: CAISGGPTGYGYTF.

A single count supports this clone. The chain employs TRBV11-3 and TRBJ2-2, with D tentatively TRBD1 (5 bases). Per germline, CDR1 SGHNT and CDR2 YENEEA. This CDR3 has 14 residues. Between the trimmed V and J ends, which lost 2 bases and 6 bases, there was a span of 10 bases. The CDR3 DNA reads as TGTGCCAGCAGCTTAAACCAGGGTGCCGGGGAGCTGTTTTTT. This translates into CASSLNQGAGELFF. Full variable domain (missing parts from reference TRBV11-3 and TRBJ2-2): EAGVVQSPRYKIIEKKQPVAFWCNPISGHNTLYWYLQNLGQGPELLIRYENEEAVDDSQLPKDRFSAERLKGVDSTLKIQPAELGDSAVYLCASSLNQGAGELFFGEGSRLTVL.

The rearrangement joins TRBV6-5 to TRBJ2-7; tentatively, D is TRBD1 or TRBD2 (5 bases each). Germline V CDR1 and CDR2: MNHEY, SVGAGI. The CDR3 spans 13 residues. The ends were cut back, 2 bases at V and 2 bases at J, with 7 bases in the middle. CDR3 in amino acids: CASSYGGTYEQYF. Here the CDR3 DNA reads TGTGCCAGCAGTTACGGGGGAACCTACGAGCAGTACTTC.

The chain uses TRBV7-2 and TRBJ2-3; 8 bases map to TRBD2. Unmatched junction bases numbered 4, after V lost 5 bases and J lost 0 bases. CDR3 length: 15 amino acids. CDR1 SGHTA and CDR2 FQGNSA come from the germline V gene. The CDR3: CASSHGGASTDTQYF. Written as DNA, the CDR3 is TGTGCCAGCAGCCACGGGGGGGCTAGCACAGATACGCAGTATTTT. Full variable domain (missing parts from reference TRBV7-2 and TRBJ2-3): GAGVSQSPSNKVTEKGKDVELRCDPISGHTALYWYRQSLGQGLEFLIYFQGNSAPDKSGLPSDRFSAERTGGSVSTLTIQRTQQEDSAVYLCASSHGGASTDTQYFGPGTRLTVL.

This clone was seen a single time. V and J are TRBV6-1 and TRBJ1-2; D unclear. CDR3 length equals 16 residues. Germline CDR1 is MNHNS and CDR2 is SASEGT. V shed 0 bases and J shed 8 bases, with 19 bases lying between them. CDR3 region: CASSEARAGALVGYTF. CDR3 DNA: TGTGCCAGCAGTGAAGCTAGGGCAGGTGCCCTGGTAGGCTACACCTTC.

The chain recombines TRBV2 with TRBJ2-3; no clear D. The CDR3 is 11 amino acids. The ends were cut back, 4 bases at V and 5 bases at J, with 4 bases in the middle. From germline, CDR1 is SNHLY and CDR2 FYNNEI. For the CDR3, the DNA is TGTGCCAGCAGTGTAATAGATACGCAGTATTTT. It encodes CASSVIDTQYF.

The V gene is TRBV7-9, the J gene TRBJ1-4; possible D gene TRBD1, 5 bases. Trimming took 5 bases from V and 4 from J, leaving 17 bases between them. Germline values: CDR1 SEHNR, CDR2 FQNEAQ (reference sequence). This CDR3 is built from 16 residues. CDR3 nucleotides: TGTGCCAGCAGCCCCGGTCTGGCAGGGAATAATGAAAAACTGTTTTTT. This gives the protein CASSPGLAGNNEKLFF.

This clone has a handful of counts. V gene TRBV19 combines with J gene TRBJ1-5; D ambiguous. The CDR3 covers 15 residues. V lost 1 base and J 2 bases, leaving 9 bases between the germline ends. Germline assignment: CDR1 LNHDA and CDR2 SQIVND (reference sequence). Here the CDR3 reads CASSIALGGNQPQHF. CDR3 bases: TGTGCCAGTAGTATAGCACTCGGAGGCAATCAGCCCCAGCATTTT.

The count of this clone is one. CDR3 bases: TGTGCCAGCAGTTCCGGACAGGGAACGGCGAGGAACACTGAAGCTTTCTTT. The encoded protein is CASSSGQGTARNTEAFF. The chain links TRBV2 to TRBJ1-1, with 8 positions matching TRBD1. The CDR3 runs to 17 residues. CDR1 and CDR2 from the germline V gene are SNHLY and FYNNEI. V was pared by 5 bases and J by 1 base, with 12 bases of the junction left unmatched.

The V call is TRBV2, the J call TRBJ1-2, with a weak D call TRBD1 (5 bases). This CDR3 comprises 14 residues. Per the germline V gene, CDR1 is SNHLY and CDR2 is FYNNEI. V lost 3 bases and J lost 4, with 12 bases in between. The CDR3 region has the DNA TGTGCCAGCAGTGACAGGGCGGGCGGCTATGGCTACACCTTC. Translation gives CASSDRAGGYGYTF.

This clone appeared once. The chain uses TRBV14 and TRBJ1-2; D unresolved. The CDR3 is 12 residues long. Trimming took off 4 bases at V and 8 bases at J, with 11 bases between the two ends. Looked up from germline, CDR1 is SGHDN and CDR2 is FVKESK. The CDR3 is CASSPGGVGYTF. CDR3 DNA: TGTGCCAGCAGCCCCGGCGGGGTGGGCTACACCTTC.

This clone was found once. V and J are TRBV5-1 and TRBJ2-7, with 7 bases fitting TRBD1. Germline loops: CDR1 SGHRS, CDR2 YFSETQ. The V and J ends lost 4 bases and 2 bases, in that order; junction bases with no gene match: 9. This CDR3 is built from 15 residues. CDR3 bases: TGCGCCAGCAGCCCCGGGACAGCCGTTCCCTACGAGCAGTACTTC. Protein: CASSPGTAVPYEQYF.

V is TRBV9 and J is TRBJ2-3; 10 bases are a match to TRBD1. The CDR3 covers 15 residues. Germline lookup yields CDR1 SGDLS and CDR2 YYNGEE. V lost 2 bases and J lost 4; bases outside the gene matches: 4. For the CDR3, the DNA is TGTGCCAGCAGCGTCGGACAGGGGGTCCCAGATACGCAGTATTTT. As protein: CASSVGQGVPDTQYF.

The chain combines TRBV7-2 with TRBJ2-1; D is possibly TRBD1 (7 bases). The length of the CDR3 is 15 residues. Deletions cut 3 bases from V and 6 bases from J, with 15 bases between. Per the germline V gene, CDR1 is SGHTA and CDR2 is FQGNSA. CDR3 sequence reads: CASSFWRGRFNEQFF. For the CDR3, the DNA is TGTGCCAGCAGCTTTTGGAGGGGGCGTTTCAATGAGCAGTTCTTC.